This T cell receptor beta chain was retrieved from a study of blood T cell repertoires in COVID-19. Looking at the study overall: PBMCs, B-cell-depleted T cells, or T cells were the source of the cDNA or gDNA that made up the material.

All enrollees were roughly 18 to 90 years old and from some 24 US areas. Cohort 3 recovery required two negative PCRs, clearance, or symptom resolution. Original handling: The authors estimated nucleated cell counts from reference gene primer amplification. The repertoire was sequenced with immunoSEQ multiplex PCR; TCRdb's copy has only in-frame clones and lacks some. D and trimming come from the DNA, and the V and J calls and clone size come from that table. The table includes 350,000 to 400,000 clones, more than 85% detected once. The CDR3 consists of 15 residues. CDR1 and CDR2 (germline): LNHDA, SQIVND (reference sequence). Trimming cost V 2 bases and J 3 bases, with 10 bases left between them.

The rearrangement uses TRBV19 and TRBJ1-4; D call uncertain. This clonotype was obtained from a woman younger than 45 who had recovered from COVID-19. Sequenced: PBMCs or T cells enriched from blood (not recorded which). CDR3 residues: CASSITRDSNEKLFF. DNA of the CDR3: TGTGCCAGTAGTATAACCCGAGATTCTAATGAAAAACTGTTTTTT.